This entry lists 17 T cell receptor beta chains sequenced from one sample in a study of blood T cell repertoires in COVID-19 (dated by TCRdb to the early 2020s). Library prep was done by the immunoSEQ multiplex PCR assay. Not all clones reach the TCRdb copy of this immuneACCESS table, which keeps in-frame sequences only. Checked studies attribute under half of the gap to unresolved V genes and leave the rest unexplained. The sample contains some 160,000 clones, around four fifths of them found a single time. Around 8.9% of the sample lies in the top ten. The sample comprised peripheral blood. All receptors derive from a woman of 80 years or more with COVID-19, enrolled during active disease.

This clone was detected once. The genes are TRBV18 and TRBJ2-3, with D possibly being TRBD2 (6 bases). Trimming cost V 6 bases and J 8 bases, with 18 bases left between them. Germline V gene lookup returns CDR1 KGHSH and CDR2 LQKENI. This CDR3 is built from 14 residues. The chain's CDR3 is CASSSGAVDGTQYF. DNA of the CDR3: TGTGCCAGCTCTTCGGGAGCGGTTGACGGTACGCAGTATTTT.

The V and J genes are TRBV2 and TRBJ1-5; a weak D match, TRBD1 (6 bases). The V gene lost 6 bases and the J gene lost 4 bases, with 10 bases spanning the gap. The CDR3 sequence is 13 residues long. The germline gives CDR1 SNHLY, CDR2 FYNNEI. The CDR3 reads CASRGGANQPQHF. The CDR3 DNA reads as TGTGCCAGCAGAGGGGGAGCTAATCAGCCCCAGCATTTT.

The V and J genes are TRBV7-6 and TRBJ2-5; 10 positions match TRBD1. V dropped 5 bases and J dropped 5; count of bases not matched to a gene: 11. Germline CDR1 SGHVS, CDR2 FNYEAQ. This CDR3 region has 16 residues. DNA for the CDR3: TGTGCCAGCAGCCGAGCGGGACAGGGGTTTCGGGAGACCCAGTACTTC. It codes for CASSRAGQGFRETQYF. Full variable domain (outside the CDR3, taken from reference TRBV7-6 and TRBJ2-5): GAGVSQSPRYKVTKRGQDVALRCDPISGHVSLYWYRQALGQGPEFLTYFNYEAQQDKSGLPNDRFSAERPEGSISTLTIQRTEQRDSAMYRCASSRAGQGFRETQYFGPGTRLLVL.

The chain recombines TRBV6-1 with TRBJ1-4; 9 nucleotides match TRBD1. The CDR3 is 18 amino acids. In germline, CDR1 is MNHNS, CDR2 SASEGT. V trimming: 4 bases; J trimming: 0 bases; junction bases outside the gene matches: 9. The CDR3 sequence: CASSGAGTGYPTNEKLFF. CDR3 nucleotide sequence: TGTGCCAGCAGTGGGGCCGGGACAGGGTACCCAACTAATGAAAAACTGTTTTTT.

The chain joins TRBV30 to TRBJ1-3, with D unresolved. Germline V gene lookup returns CDR1 GTSNPN and CDR2 SVGIG (reference sequence). This CDR3 is 18 amino acids long. Trimming took off 1 base at V and 1 base at J, with 20 bases between the two ends. The CDR3: CAWSGGKERGTSGNTIYF. In DNA, the CDR3 is TGTGCCTGGAGTGGGGGAAAAGAACGGGGAACTTCTGGAAACACCATATATTTT.

This clone was counted between two and nine times. The J gene is TRBJ1-3, the V gene TRBV3-1 (or the pseudogene TRBV3-2); D call uncertain. Germline V gene data show CDR1 as LGHDT and CDR2 as YNNKEL (reference sequence). The germline V and J ends were trimmed by 1 base and 2 bases, with 9 bases remaining between them. This CDR3 contains 15 residues. The CDR3 reads CASSQVWQAGNTIYF. CDR3 in DNA: TGTGCCAGCAGCCAAGTATGGCAGGCTGGAAACACCATATATTTT.

This clone was seen a handful of times. V is TRBV24-1 and J is TRBJ2-3, with TRBD1 matching 8 bases. The germline CDR1 and CDR2 sequences are KGHDR and SFDVKD. V was pared by 3 bases and J by 1 base, with 2 bases of the junction left unmatched. The CDR3 is made up of 15 amino acids. CDR3 amino acids: CATSDEDRGTDTQYF. CDR3 in DNA: TGTGCCACCAGTGATGAGGACAGGGGCACAGATACGCAGTATTTT.

The chain combines TRBV4-2 with TRBJ2-5; no definite D call. CDR3 length: 11 amino acids. Per germline, CDR1 LGHNA and CDR2 YNFKEQ. V lost 3 bases and J lost 3, with 2 bases in between. DNA of the CDR3: TGTGCCAGCAGCCACAAAGAGACCCAGTACTTC. Translated: CASSHKETQYF.

The J gene is TRBJ2-1, the V gene TRBV7-2, with 13 positions matching TRBD2. V lost 6 bases, J lost 7 bases, and 3 bases stayed unmatched. This CDR3 comprises 14 residues. CDR1 and CDR2 (germline): SGHTA, FQGNSA. CDR3 loop: CASRLAGGRNEQFF. CDR3 nucleotide sequence: TGTGCCAGCAGACTAGCGGGGGGGCGGAATGAGCAGTTCTTC.

V usage is TRBV29-1 and J usage is TRBJ1-2, with 8 bases identical to TRBD1. The CDR3 has 17 amino acids. Germline-derived CDR1 and CDR2 are SQVTM and ANQGSEA. Trimming removed 3 bases from V and 4 bases from J; junction bases left unmatched: 16. CDR3 residues: CSVDSSHRDRILYGYTF. In DNA, the CDR3 is TGCAGCGTTGACTCATCCCATCGGGACAGGATCCTCTATGGCTACACCTTC.

The J gene is TRBJ2-5, the V gene TRBV6-1, with 7 bases matching TRBD2. Germline lookup yields CDR1 MNHNS and CDR2 SASEGT. CDR3 size: 17 residues. After removal of 2 bases from V and 5 bases from J, the junction contained 14 bases not matched to a gene. CDR3 nucleotides: TGTGCCAGCAGTGAAAACCCGGGACTATGGTGGGGGGAGACCCAGTACTTC. It translates to CASSENPGLWWGETQYF.

This sequence joins TRBV13 and TRBJ2-1; 10 nucleotides line up with TRBD2. The trim removed 1 base at V and 4 bases at J, leaving 4 bases unmatched. The CDR3 has 16 amino acids. Germline loops: CDR1 PRHDT, CDR2 FYEKMQ (reference sequence). CDR3 sequence: CASSLVTSGVYNEQFF. The CDR3 region has the DNA TGTGCCAGCAGCTTAGTTACTAGCGGGGTATACAATGAGCAGTTCTTC.

This chain links TRBV28 with TRBJ1-5; possibly TRBD1 for D (5 bases). CDR1 MDHEN and CDR2 SYDVKM come from the germline V gene. The V and J ends lost 5 bases and 11 bases respectively, with 13 bases between them. This CDR3 is 12 amino acids long. CDR3 in DNA: TGTGCCAGCAGTCTAATGGACACGGCCCAGCATTTT. This codes for CASSLMDTAQHF. Based on the CDR3 plus reference TRBV28 and TRBJ1-5, the full variable domain is DVKVTQSSRYLVKRTGEKVFLECVQDMDHENMFWYRQDPGLGLRLIYFSYDVKMKEKGDIPEGYSVSREKKERFSLILESASTNQTSMYLCASSLMDTAQHFGDGTRLSIL.

This clone occurred once. The gene calls are TRBV4-1 and TRBJ1-2, with a weak D call TRBD1 (5 bases). V was pared by 1 base and J by 2 bases, with 8 bases between. Germline V gene sequence: CDR1 MGHRA, CDR2 YSYEKL. CDR3 length: 14 residues. The CDR3 is CASSQAGGNYGYTF. In DNA, the CDR3 is TGCGCCAGCAGCCAAGCGGGGGGGAACTATGGCTACACCTTC.

The V gene is TRBV9, the J gene TRBJ1-4; 8 bases line up with TRBD1. The CDR3 contains 14 residues. V lost 2 bases and J lost 5; bases outside the gene matches: 2. In germline, CDR1 is SGDLS, CDR2 YYNGEE. DNA of the CDR3: TGTGCCAGCAGCGTCCAGGGGGCGAATGAAAAACTGTTTTTT. Its translation is CASSVQGANEKLFF.

The chain couples TRBV7-2 to TRBJ2-5; D may be TRBD1 (6 bases). Germline V lookup: CDR1 SGHTA, CDR2 FQGNSA. CDR3 size: 15 residues. V lost 5 bases and J 7 bases, leaving 20 bases between the germline ends. CDR3 region: CASSPRGGSVGTQYF. The DNA for the CDR3 is TGTGCCAGCAGCCCCAGGGGTGGTAGCGTGGGGACCCAGTACTTC. The whole variable domain, filled in from reference TRBV7-2 and TRBJ2-5, reads GAGVSQSPSNKVTEKGKDVELRCDPISGHTALYWYRQSLGQGLEFLIYFQGNSAPDKSGLPSDRFSAERTGGSVSTLTIQRTQQEDSAVYLCASSPRGGSVGTQYFGPGTRLLVL.

This chain uses TRBV3-1 (or the pseudogene TRBV3-2) with TRBJ2-1; tentative D call: TRBD2 (5 bases). Germline V lookup: CDR1 LGHDT, CDR2 YNNKEL (reference sequence). The CDR3 totals 12 residues. The ends were cut back, 4 bases at V and 10 bases at J, with 11 bases in the middle. The CDR3 loop reads CASSPEGREQFF. In DNA form, the CDR3 reads TGTGCCAGCAGCCCCGAGGGCCGGGAGCAGTTCTTC.